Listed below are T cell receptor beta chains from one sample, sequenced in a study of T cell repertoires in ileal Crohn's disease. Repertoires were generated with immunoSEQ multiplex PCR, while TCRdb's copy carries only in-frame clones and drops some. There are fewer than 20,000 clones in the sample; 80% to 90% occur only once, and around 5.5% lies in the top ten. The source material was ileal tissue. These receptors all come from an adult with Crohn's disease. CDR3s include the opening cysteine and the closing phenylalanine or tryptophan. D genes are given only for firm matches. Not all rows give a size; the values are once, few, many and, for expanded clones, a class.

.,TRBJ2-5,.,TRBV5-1,CASSSRWETQYF,TGCGCCAGCAGCTCTAGGTGGGAGACCCAGTACTTC
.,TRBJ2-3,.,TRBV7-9,CASSLVESSRTRDTQYF,TGTGCCAGCAGCTTAGTAGAGTCTAGCCGTACCAGGGATACGCAGTATTTT
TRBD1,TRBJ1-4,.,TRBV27,CASSPTGATNEKLFF,TGTGCCAGCAGTCCTACAGGGGCCACTAATGAAAAACTGTTTTTT
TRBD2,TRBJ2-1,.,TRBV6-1,CASSDVAGGSNEQFF,TGTGCCAGCAGTGATGTGGCGGGAGGGAGCAATGAGCAGTTCTTC
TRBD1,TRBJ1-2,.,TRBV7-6,CASSLARQGAPGYGYTF,TGTGCCAGCAGCTTAGCGCGACAGGGGGCGCCTGGTTATGGCTACACCTTC
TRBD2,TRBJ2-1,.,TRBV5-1,CASSKGLEVEEQFF,TGCGCCAGCAGCAAGGGACTAGAAGTTGAAGAGCAGTTCTTC
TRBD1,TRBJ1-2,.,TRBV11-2,CASSLLLPGQSMDGYTF,TGTGCCAGCAGCTTACTTTTACCGGGACAGTCCATGGATGGCTACACCTTC
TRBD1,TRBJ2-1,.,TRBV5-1,CASSSLPGQHNEQFF,TGCGCCAGCAGCTCATTACCGGGACAGCACAATGAGCAGTTCTTC
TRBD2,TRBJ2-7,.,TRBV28,CASHSGRSYEQYF,TGTGCCAGCCATAGCGGGAGGTCCTACGAGCAGTACTTC
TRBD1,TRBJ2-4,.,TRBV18,CASSPEQDRVYF,TGTGCCAGCTCACCAGAACAGGACAGGGTGTACTTC
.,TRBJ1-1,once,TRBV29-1,CSVGRQGNTEAFF,TGCAGCGTTGGTCGGCAGGGGAACACTGAAGCTTTCTTT
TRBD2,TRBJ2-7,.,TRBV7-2,CASSSERGWAYEQYF,TGTGCCAGCAGCTCAGAGCGGGGTTGGGCCTACGAGCAGTACTTC
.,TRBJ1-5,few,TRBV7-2,CASSGQTDTGLYSNQPQHF,TGTGCCAGCAGCGGACAAACAGACACAGGGCTATATAGCAATCAGCCCCAGCATTTT
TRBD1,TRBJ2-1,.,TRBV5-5,CASSQRGQSISYNEQFF,TGTGCCAGCAGCCAGAGGGGACAGTCTATCTCCTACAATGAGCAGTTCTTC
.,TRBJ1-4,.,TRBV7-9,CASSLSGGSLFF,TGTGCCAGCAGCTTGTCGGGGGGCTCACTGTTTTTT
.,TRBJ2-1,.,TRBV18,CASSQDRARGNEQFF,TGTGCCAGCTCACAAGACAGGGCGCGGGGTAATGAGCAGTTCTTC
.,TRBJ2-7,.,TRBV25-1,CASNPPGYYEQYF,TGTGCCAGCAACCCCCCAGGGTATTACGAGCAGTACTTC
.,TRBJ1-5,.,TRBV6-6,CASSSQGNQPQHF,TGTGCCAGCAGCTCCCAGGGAAATCAGCCCCAGCATTTT
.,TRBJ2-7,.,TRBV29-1,CSVGQSYEQYF,TGCAGCGTTGGACAGAGCTACGAGCAGTACTTC
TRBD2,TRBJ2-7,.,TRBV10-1,CASSLGLGAYEQYF,TGCGCCAGCAGTTTGGGACTAGGAGCCTACGAGCAGTACTTC
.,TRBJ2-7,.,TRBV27,CASSPTLAPYEQYF,TGTGCCAGCAGTCCCACTCTAGCGCCCTACGAGCAGTACTTC
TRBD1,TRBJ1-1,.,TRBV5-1,CASSPRQGLVNTEAFF,TGCGCCAGCAGCCCCCGACAGGGTTTGGTGAACACTGAAGCTTTCTTT
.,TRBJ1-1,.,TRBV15,CATSRNRVGTEAFF,TGTGCCACCAGCAGAAACAGGGTGGGCACTGAAGCTTTCTTT
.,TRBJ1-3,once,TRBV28,CASSWGASGRSGNTIYF,TGTGCCAGCAGTTGGGGAGCATCGGGCCGCTCTGGAAACACCATATATTTT
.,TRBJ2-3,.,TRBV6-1,CASRRGGTQYF,TGTGCCAGCAGGAGAGGTGGTACGCAGTATTTT
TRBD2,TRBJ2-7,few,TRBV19,CASSRTSGWSYEQYF,TGTGCCAGTAGTAGGACTAGCGGTTGGTCCTACGAGCAGTACTTC
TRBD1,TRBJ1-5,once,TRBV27,CASSRTGTGSNQPQHF,TGTGCCAGCAGCAGAACCGGGACAGGTAGCAATCAGCCCCAGCATTTT
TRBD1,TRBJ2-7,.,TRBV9,CASSVVSGGEQYF,TGTGCCAGCAGCGTAGTATCAGGGGGCGAGCAGTACTTC
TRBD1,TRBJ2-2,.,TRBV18,CASSPQGALRSNTGELFF,TGTGCCAGCTCACCTCAGGGGGCCTTACGATCGAACACCGGGGAGCTGTTTTTT
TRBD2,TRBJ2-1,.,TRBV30,CAWSQLRTSGRAYNEQFF,TGTGCCTGGAGTCAGCTGCGGACTAGCGGGAGGGCTTACAATGAGCAGTTCTTC
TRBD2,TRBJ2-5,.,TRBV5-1,CASSPGTSGPQETQYF,TGCGCCAGCAGCCCCGGGACTAGCGGGCCCCAAGAGACCCAGTACTTC
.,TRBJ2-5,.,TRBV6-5,CAGKESARETQYF,TGTGCCGGCAAGGAGAGCGCCAGAGAGACCCAGTACTTC
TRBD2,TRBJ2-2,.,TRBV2,CASREREGRSGELFF,TGTGCCAGCAGGGAGCGGGAGGGCCGGTCCGGGGAGCTGTTTTTT
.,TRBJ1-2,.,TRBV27,CASSSHLNYGYTF,TGTGCCAGCAGTTCCCACTTGAACTATGGCTACACCTTC
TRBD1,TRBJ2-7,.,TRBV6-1,CASNKGQDYEQYF,TGTGCCAGCAACAAGGGACAGGACTACGAGCAGTACTTC
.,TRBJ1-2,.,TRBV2,CASSVLGDGYTF,TGTGCCAGCAGTGTGCTAGGGGATGGCTACACCTTC
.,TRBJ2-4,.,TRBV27,CASSRDGLAKNIQYF,TGTGCCAGCAGCCGAGACGGACTAGCCAAAAACATTCAGTACTTC
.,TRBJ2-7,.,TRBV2,CASRGETGFYEQYF,TGTGCCAGCAGGGGAGAAACAGGGTTCTACGAGCAGTACTTC